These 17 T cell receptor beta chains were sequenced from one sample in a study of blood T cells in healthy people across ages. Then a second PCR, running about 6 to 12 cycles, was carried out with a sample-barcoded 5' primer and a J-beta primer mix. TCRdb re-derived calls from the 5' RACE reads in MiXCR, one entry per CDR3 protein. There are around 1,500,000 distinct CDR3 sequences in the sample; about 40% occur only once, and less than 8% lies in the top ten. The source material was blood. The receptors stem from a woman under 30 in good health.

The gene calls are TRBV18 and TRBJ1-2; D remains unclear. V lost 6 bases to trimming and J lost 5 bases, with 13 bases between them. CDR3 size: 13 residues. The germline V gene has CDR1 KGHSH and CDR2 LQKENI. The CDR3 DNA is TGTGCCAGCTCTTCTGATAAGGGATATGGCTACACCTTC. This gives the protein CASSSDKGYGYTF.

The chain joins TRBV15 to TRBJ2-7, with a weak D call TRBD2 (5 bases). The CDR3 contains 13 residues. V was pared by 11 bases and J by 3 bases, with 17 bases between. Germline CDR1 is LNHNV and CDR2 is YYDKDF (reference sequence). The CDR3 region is CAPVERGLYEQYF. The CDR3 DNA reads TGTGCCCCCGTCGAACGGGGTCTCTACGAGCAGTACTTC.

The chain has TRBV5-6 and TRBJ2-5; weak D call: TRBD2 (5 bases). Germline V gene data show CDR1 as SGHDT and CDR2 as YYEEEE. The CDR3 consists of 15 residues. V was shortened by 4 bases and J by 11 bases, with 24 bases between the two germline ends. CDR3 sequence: CASSQTERRWDEQYF. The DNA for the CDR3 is TGTGCCAGCAGCCAGACGGAGCGGAGGTGGGATGAGCAGTACTTC.

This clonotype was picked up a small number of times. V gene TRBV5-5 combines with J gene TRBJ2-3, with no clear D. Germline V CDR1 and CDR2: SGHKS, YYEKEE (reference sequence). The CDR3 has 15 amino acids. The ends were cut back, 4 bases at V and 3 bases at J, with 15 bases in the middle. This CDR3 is CASSRVLTQTDTQYF. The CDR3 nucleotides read TGTGCCAGCAGCCGGGTACTTACCCAAACAGATACGCAGTATTTT. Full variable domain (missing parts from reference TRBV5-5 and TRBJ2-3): DAGVTQSPTHLIKTRGQQVTLRCSPISGHKSVSWYQQVLGQGPQFIFQYYEKEERGRGNFPDRFSARQFPNYSSELNVNALLLGDSALYLCASSRVLTQTDTQYFGPGTRLTVL.

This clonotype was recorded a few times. This CDR3 is CASTLGRGGSNEQYF. CDR3 coding DNA: TGTGCCAGCACCCTAGGGAGGGGAGGGTCCAATGAGCAGTACTTC. The rearrangement joins TRBV3-1 to TRBJ2-5; 7 nucleotides align to TRBD2. Trimming at V came to 7 bases and at J to 11 bases, leaving 19 bases not matched to a gene. Germline assignment: CDR1 LGHDT and CDR2 YNNKEL (reference sequence). The CDR3 extends over 15 amino acids.

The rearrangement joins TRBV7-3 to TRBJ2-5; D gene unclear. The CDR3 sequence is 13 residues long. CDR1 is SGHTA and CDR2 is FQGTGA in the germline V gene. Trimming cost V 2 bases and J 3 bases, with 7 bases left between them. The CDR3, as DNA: TGTGCCAGCAGCTTAGGGCTAAAAGAGACCCAGTACTTC. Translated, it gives CASSLGLKETQYF.

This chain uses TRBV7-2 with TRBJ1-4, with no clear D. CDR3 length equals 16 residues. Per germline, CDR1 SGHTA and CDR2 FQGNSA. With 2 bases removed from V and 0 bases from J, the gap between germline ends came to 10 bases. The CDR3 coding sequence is TGTGCCAGCAGCTTAAGGTCGGGGACAACTAATGAAAAACTGTTTTTT. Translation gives CASSLRSGTTNEKLFF.

DNA of the CDR3: TGTGCCAGCAGGACGGACAGGGCCATCTCTGGGGCCAACGTCCTGACTTTC. Translating gives CASRTDRAISGANVLTF. The chain couples TRBV6-1 to TRBJ2-6, with 8 bases that match TRBD1. From germline, CDR1 is MNHNS and CDR2 SASEGT. The CDR3 covers 17 residues. J gave up 0 bases and V 6 bases, and 7 bases lay outside the gene matches.

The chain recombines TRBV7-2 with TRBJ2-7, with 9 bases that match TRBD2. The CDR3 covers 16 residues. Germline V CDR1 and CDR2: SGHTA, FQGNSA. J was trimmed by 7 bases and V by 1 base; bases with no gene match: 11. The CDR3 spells CASSLEGGGASNEQYF. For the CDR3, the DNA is TGTGCCAGCAGCTTAGAAGGCGGGGGGGCCTCCAATGAGCAGTACTTC.

The CDR3 nucleotides read TGCAGTGCTAGAGACCCTAGCGGGGGGCAGGGAGAGACCCAGTACTTC. Translating it yields CSARDPSGGQGETQYF. This sequence joins TRBV20-1 and TRBJ2-5, with TRBD2 matching over 11 bases. Trimming took 0 bases from V and 4 from J; bases not matched to a gene: 7. The CDR3 runs to 16 residues. The germline V gene encodes CDR1 DFQATT and CDR2 SNEGSKA (reference sequence).

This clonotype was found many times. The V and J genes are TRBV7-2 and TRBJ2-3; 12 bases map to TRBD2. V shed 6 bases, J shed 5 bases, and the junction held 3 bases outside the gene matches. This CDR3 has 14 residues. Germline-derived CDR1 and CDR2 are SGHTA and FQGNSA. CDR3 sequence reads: CASRTSGSGDTQYF. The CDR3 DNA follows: TGTGCCAGCAGGACTAGCGGGAGCGGAGATACGCAGTATTTT.

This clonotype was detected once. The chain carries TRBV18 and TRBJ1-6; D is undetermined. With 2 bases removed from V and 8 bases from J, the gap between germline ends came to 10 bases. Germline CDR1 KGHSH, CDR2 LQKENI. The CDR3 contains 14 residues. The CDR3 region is CASSPGPADSPLHF. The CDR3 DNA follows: TGTGCCAGCTCACCAGGGCCAGCCGATTCACCCCTCCACTTT.

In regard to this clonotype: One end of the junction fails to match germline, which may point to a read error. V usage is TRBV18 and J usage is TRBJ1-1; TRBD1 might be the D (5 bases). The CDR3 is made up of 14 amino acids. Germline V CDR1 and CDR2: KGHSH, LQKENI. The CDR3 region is CAGSPQLGDTEAFF. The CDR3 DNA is TGTGCCGGCTCACCACAGCTAGGGGACACTGAAGCTTTCTTT.

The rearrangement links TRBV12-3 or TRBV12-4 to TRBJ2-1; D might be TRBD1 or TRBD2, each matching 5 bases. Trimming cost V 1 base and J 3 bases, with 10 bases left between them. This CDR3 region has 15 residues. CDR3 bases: TGTGCCAGCAGTTTAGTGGGGGTTCGCTACAATGAGCAGTTCTTC. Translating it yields CASSLVGVRYNEQFF.

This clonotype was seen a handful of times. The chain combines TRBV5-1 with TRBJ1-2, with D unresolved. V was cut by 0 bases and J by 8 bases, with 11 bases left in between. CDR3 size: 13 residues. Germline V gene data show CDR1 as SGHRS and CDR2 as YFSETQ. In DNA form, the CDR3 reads TGCGCCAGCAGCTTGGCGGCCGAGGGAGGCTACACCTTC. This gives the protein CASSLAAEGGYTF.

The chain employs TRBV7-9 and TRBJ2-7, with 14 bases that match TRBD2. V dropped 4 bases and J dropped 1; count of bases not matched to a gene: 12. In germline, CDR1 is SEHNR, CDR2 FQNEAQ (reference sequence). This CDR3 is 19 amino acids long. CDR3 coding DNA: TGTGCCAGCAGCTCAACGTCCGGGACTAGCGGGGGCTTTTCCTACGAGCAGTACTTC. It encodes CASSSTSGTSGGFSYEQYF.

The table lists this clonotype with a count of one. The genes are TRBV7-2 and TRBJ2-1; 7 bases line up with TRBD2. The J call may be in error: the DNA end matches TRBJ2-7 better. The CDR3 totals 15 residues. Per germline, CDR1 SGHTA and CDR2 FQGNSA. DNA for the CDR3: TGTGCCAGCAGCCTTAGCGGGCCAGCCTACAATGAGCAGTACTTC. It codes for CASSLSGPAYNEQYF.